This T cell receptor beta chain was identified during a study of T-cell memory formation after mild COVID-19. On the study more broadly: Most TCR clusters belonged to a single donor.

Researchers used 5'RACE with constant-segment primers to make TCR alpha and TCR beta cDNA libraries that carry sample barcodes and UMIs. TCRdb recomputed calls from the 5' RACE reads with MiXCR, one row per CDR3 protein. This sample has roughly 110,000 distinct CDR3 sequences, with around an eighth found just once. The CDR3 spans 14 residues. Germline loops: CDR1 MNHNS, CDR2 SASEGT. V was cut by 0 bases and J by 3 bases, with 9 bases left in between. The sequenced sample consisted of PBMCs or a T cell subset sorted from them (not recorded which). This chain uses TRBV6-1 with TRBJ2-7; maybe TRBD1 (5 bases). The clonotype originates from an adult woman who had mild COVID-19 (a few samples of this study predate the infection). Cell type and time point are not known. The CDR3 here is CASSEASRVYEQYF. The DNA of the CDR3 is TGTGCCAGCAGTGAAGCAAGCAGGGTCTACGAGCAGTACTTC.